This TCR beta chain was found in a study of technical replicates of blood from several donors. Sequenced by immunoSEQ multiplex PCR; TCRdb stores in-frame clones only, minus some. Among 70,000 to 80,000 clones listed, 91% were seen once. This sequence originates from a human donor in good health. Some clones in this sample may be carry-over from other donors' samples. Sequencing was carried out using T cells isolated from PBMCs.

The CDR3, as DNA: TGTGCCAGCAGCTTCGGCCTAGTGGCCTACGAGCAGTACTTC. Translating it yields CASSFGLVAYEQYF. The rearrangement joins TRBV11-2 to TRBJ2-7; D is unclear. Trimming took off 3 bases at V and 2 bases at J, with 11 bases between the two ends. CDR1 and CDR2 (germline): SGHAT, FQNNGV. The CDR3 runs to 14 residues.